This record covers a single TCR beta chain. The source of the sample is a study of T cell clones after liver transplantation. At the level of the study: A pre-transplant mixed lymphocyte reaction with TCRbeta sequencing defined graft-donor-reactive clones followed in post-transplant blood. Subjects received no induction therapy and standard immunosuppression until randomization at 12-24 months post-transplant.

CDR3 length: 16 residues. In germline, CDR1 is LNHDA, CDR2 SQIVND (reference sequence). V shed 7 bases and J 2 bases; nucleotides not matched to a gene: 11. Profiling relied on immunoSEQ multiplex PCR, and the TCRdb table lists in-frame clones only, not all of them. This sample has approximately 22,000 clones; about 94% occur once, and the top ten carry 25%. This TCR came from a human patient who received a liver transplant. Some T cells may originate from the graft donor. The V call is TRBV19, the J call TRBJ2-1; TRBD2 agrees at 7 bases. Sequences were derived from CD8+ T cells from blood, sampled approximately 27 months after liver transplant. This CDR3 reads CASTDRGRDPYNEQFF. As DNA, the CDR3 is TGTGCCAGTACAGATCGAGGGAGGGACCCCTACAATGAGCAGTTCTTC.